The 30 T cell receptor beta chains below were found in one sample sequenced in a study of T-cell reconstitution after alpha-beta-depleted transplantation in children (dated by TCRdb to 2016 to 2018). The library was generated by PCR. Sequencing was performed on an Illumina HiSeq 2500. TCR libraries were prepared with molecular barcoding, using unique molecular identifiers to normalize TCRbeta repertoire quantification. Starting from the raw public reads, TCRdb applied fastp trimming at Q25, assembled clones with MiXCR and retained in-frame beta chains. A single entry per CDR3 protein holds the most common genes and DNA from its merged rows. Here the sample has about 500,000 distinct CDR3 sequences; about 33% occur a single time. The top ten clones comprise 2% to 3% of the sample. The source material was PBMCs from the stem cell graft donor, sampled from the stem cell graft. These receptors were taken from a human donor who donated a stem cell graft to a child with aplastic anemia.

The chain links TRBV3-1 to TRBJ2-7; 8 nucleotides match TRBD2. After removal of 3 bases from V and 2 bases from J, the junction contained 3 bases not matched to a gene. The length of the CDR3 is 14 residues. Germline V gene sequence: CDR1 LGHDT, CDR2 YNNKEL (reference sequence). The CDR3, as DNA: TGTGCCAGCAGCCAGCTAGCGGGCGCCTACGAGCAGTACTTC. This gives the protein CASSQLAGAYEQYF.

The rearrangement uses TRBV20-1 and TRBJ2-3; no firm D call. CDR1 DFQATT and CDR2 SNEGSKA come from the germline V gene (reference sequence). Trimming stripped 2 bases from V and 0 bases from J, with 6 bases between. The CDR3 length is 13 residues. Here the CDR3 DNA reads TGCAGTGCTAGACGGGCTAGCACAGATACGCAGTATTTT. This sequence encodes CSARRASTDTQYF.

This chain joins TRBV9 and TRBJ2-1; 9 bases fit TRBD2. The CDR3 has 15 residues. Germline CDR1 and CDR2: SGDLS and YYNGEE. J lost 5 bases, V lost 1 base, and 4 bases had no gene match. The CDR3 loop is CASSVRPSGNNEQFF. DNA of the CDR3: TGTGCCAGCAGCGTACGGCCTAGCGGGAACAATGAGCAGTTCTTC.

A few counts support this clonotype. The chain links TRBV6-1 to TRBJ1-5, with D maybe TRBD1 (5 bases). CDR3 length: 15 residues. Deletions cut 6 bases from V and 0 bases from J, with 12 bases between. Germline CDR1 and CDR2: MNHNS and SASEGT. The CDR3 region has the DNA TGTGCCAGCAGAGTTGGTGGGGGTAGCAATCAGCCCCAGCATTTT. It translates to CASRVGGGSNQPQHF.

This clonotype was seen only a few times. CDR3 amino acids: CASSQPGLDWVSNEQFF. The CDR3 coding sequence is TGTGCCAGCAGTCAGCCCGGTCTGGATTGGGTGAGCAATGAGCAGTTCTTC. The chain uses TRBV6-1 and TRBJ2-1; D call uncertain. V was trimmed by 5 bases and J by 6 bases, leaving 23 bases between them. Germline V gene sequence: CDR1 MNHNS, CDR2 SASEGT. The CDR3 is 17 residues long.

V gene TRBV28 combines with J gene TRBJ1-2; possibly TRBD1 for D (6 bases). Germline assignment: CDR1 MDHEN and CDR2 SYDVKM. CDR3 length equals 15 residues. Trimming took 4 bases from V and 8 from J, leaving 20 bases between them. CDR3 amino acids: CASSSTTLGGWGYTF. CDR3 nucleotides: TGTGCCAGCAGTTCGACCACTTTGGGGGGCTGGGGCTACACCTTC.

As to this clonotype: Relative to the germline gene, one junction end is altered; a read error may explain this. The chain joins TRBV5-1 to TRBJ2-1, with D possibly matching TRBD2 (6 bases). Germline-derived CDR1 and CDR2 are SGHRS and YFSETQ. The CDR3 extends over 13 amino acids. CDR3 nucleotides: TGCGCCAGCACCCTTGCGACGGGACTCCCCTCGAGCTTC. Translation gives CASTLATGLPSSF.

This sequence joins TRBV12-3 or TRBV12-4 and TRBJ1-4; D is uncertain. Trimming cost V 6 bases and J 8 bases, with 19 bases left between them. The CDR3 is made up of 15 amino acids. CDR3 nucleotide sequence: TGTGCCAGCAGCCCCAGAGGAGGGAAGGTGGAAAAACTGTTTTTT. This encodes CASSPRGGKVEKLFF.

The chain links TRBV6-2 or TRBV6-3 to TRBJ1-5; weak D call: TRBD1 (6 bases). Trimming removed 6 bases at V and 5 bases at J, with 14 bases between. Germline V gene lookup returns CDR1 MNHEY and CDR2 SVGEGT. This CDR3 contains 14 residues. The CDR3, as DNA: TGTGCCAGCAGGCTCGGGACAATTGATCAGCCCCAGCATTTT. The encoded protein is CASRLGTIDQPQHF.

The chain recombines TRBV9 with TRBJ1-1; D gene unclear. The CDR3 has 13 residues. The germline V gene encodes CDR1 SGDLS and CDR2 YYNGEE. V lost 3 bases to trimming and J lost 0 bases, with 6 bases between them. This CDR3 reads CASSGVVNTEAFF. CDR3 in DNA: TGTGCCAGCAGCGGGGTTGTGAACACTGAAGCTTTCTTT.

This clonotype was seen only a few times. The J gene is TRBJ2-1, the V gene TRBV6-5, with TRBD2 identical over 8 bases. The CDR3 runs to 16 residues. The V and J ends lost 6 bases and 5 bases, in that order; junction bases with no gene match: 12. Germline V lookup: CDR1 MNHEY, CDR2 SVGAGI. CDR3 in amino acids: CASSQSRVAGNNEQFF. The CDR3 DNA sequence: TGTGCCAGCAGCCAGTCGAGGGTAGCGGGAAACAATGAGCAGTTCTTC.

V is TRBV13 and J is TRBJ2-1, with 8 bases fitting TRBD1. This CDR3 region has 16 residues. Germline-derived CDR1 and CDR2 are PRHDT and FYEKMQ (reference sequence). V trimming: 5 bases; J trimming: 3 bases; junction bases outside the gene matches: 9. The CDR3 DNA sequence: TGTGCCAGCAGCACCGCAGGGGGCGTCAGCTACAATGAGCAGTTCTTC. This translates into CASSTAGGVSYNEQFF.

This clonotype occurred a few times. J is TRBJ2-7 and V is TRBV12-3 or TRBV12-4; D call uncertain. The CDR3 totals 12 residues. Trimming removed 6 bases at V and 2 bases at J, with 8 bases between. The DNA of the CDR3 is TGTGCCAGCAGGCGCCTTCCCTACGAGCAGTACTTC. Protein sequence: CASRRLPYEQYF.

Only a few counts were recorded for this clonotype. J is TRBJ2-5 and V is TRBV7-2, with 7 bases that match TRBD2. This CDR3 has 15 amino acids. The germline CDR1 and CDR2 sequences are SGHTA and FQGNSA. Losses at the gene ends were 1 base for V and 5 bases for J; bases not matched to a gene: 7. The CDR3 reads CASSLGSGTMETQYF. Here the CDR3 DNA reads TGTGCCAGCAGCTTAGGCTCCGGGACTATGGAGACCCAGTACTTC. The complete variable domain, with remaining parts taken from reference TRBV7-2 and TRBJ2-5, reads GAGVSQSPSNKVTEKGKDVELRCDPISGHTALYWYRQSLGQGLEFLIYFQGNSAPDKSGLPSDRFSAERTGGSVSTLTIQRTQQEDSAVYLCASSLGSGTMETQYFGPGTRLLVL.

The CDR3 here is CSVSLQGGSNQPQHF. For the CDR3, the DNA is TGCAGCGTATCGCTACAGGGGGGCAGCAATCAGCCCCAGCATTTT. V is TRBV29-1 and J is TRBJ1-5; 8 bases align to TRBD1. The CDR3 is 15 amino acids. Germline lookup yields CDR1 SQVTM and CDR2 ANQGSEA. V dropped 6 bases and J dropped 1; count of bases not matched to a gene: 8.

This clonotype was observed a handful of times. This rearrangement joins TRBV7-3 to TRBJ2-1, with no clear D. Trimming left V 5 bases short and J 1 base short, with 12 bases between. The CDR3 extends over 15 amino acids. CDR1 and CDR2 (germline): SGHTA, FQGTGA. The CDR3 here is CASSVGRRSYNEQFF. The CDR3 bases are TGTGCCAGCAGCGTTGGAAGACGTTCCTACAATGAGCAGTTCTTC.

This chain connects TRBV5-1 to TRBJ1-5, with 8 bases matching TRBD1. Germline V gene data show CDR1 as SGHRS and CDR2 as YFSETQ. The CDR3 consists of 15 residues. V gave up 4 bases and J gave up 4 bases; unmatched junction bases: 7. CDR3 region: CASSLGQGRNQPQHF. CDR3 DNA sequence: TGCGCCAGCAGCCTAGGACAGGGCCGAAATCAGCCCCAGCATTTT. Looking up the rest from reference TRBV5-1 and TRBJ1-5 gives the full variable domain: KAGVTQTPRYLIKTRGQQVTLSCSPISGHRSVSWYQQTPGQGLQFLFEYFSETQRNKGNFPGRFSGRQFSNSRSEMNVSTLELGDSALYLCASSLGQGRNQPQHFGDGTRLSIL.

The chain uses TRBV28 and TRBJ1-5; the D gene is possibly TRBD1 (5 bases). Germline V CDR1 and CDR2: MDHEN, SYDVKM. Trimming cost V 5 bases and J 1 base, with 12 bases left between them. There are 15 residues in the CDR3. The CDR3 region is CASSLTGPSNQPQHF. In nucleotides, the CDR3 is TGTGCCAGCAGTCTCACAGGTCCCAGCAATCAGCCCCAGCATTTT. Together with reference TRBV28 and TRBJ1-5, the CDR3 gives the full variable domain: DVKVTQSSRYLVKRTGEKVFLECVQDMDHENMFWYRQDPGLGLRLIYFSYDVKMKEKGDIPEGYSVSREKKERFSLILESASTNQTSMYLCASSLTGPSNQPQHFGDGTRLSIL.

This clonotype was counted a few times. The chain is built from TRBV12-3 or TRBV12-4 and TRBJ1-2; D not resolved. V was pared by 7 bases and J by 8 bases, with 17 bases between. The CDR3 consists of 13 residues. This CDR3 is CASTIDPTYGYTF. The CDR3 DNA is TGTGCCAGCACCATCGACCCTACTTACGGCTACACCTTC.

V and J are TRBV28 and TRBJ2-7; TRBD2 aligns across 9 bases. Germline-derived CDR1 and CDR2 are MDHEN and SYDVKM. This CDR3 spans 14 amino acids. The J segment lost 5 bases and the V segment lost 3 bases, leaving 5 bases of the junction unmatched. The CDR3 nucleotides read TGTGCCAGCAGTTTTAGCGGGAGAGGCGACGAGCAGTACTTC. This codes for CASSFSGRGDEQYF.

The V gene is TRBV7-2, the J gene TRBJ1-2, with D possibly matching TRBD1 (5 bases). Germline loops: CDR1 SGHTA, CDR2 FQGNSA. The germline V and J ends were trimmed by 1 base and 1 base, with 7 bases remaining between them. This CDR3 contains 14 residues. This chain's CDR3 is CASSLGGVNYGYTF. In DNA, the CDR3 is TGTGCCAGCAGCTTAGGGGGGGTTAACTATGGCTACACCTTC.

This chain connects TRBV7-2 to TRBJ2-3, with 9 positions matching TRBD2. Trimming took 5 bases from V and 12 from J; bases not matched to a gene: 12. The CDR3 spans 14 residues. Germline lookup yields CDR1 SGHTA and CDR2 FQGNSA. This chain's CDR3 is CASSPPPAGGPQYF. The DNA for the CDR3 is TGTGCCAGCAGCCCCCCTCCTGCGGGAGGGCCTCAGTATTTT.

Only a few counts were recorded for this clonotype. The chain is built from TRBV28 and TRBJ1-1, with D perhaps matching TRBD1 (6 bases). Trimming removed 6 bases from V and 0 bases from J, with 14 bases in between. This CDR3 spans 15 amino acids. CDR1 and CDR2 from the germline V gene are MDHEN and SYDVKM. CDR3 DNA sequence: TGTGCCAGCAGACCTCCCCAGGGGATGAACACTGAAGCTTTCTTT. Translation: CASRPPQGMNTEAFF.

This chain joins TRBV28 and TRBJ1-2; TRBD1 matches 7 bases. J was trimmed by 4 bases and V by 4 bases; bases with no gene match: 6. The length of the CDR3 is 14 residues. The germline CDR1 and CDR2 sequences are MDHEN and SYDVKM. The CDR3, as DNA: TGTGCCAGCAGTTCAGGACAGGCCGTCTATGGCTACACCTTC. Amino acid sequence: CASSSGQAVYGYTF.

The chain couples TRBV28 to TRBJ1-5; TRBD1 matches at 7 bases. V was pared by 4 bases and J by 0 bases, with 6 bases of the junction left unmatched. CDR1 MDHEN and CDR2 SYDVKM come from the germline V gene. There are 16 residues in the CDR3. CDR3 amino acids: CASSSRTGSSNQPQHF. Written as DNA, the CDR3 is TGTGCCAGCAGTTCGAGGACAGGTTCTAGCAATCAGCCCCAGCATTTT.

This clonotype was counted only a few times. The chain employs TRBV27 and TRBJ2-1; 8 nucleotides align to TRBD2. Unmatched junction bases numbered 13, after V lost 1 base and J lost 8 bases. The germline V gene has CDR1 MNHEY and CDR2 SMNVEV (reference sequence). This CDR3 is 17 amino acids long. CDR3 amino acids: CASSLLTGGPYSYEQFF. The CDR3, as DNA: TGTGCCAGCAGTTTATTAACGGGAGGGCCATATAGCTATGAGCAGTTCTTC.

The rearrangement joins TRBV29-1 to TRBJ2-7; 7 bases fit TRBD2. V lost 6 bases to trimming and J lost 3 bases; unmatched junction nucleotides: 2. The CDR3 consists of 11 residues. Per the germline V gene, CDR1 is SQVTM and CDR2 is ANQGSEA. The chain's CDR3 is CSVGDYYEQYV. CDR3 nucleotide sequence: TGCAGCGTCGGGGACTACTACGAGCAGTACGTC.

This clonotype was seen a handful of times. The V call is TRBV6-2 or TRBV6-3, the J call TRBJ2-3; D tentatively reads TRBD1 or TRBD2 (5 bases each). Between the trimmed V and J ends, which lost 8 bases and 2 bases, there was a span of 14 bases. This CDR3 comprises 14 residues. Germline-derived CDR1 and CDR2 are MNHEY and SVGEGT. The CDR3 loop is CASSRDRITDTQYF. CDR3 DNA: TGTGCCAGCTCCCGGGACCGAATCACAGATACGCAGTATTTT.

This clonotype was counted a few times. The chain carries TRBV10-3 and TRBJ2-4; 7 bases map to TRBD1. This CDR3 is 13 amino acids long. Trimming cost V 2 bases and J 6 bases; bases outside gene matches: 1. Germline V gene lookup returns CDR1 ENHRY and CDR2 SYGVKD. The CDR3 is CAISEGTVNIQYF. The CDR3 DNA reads TGTGCCATCAGTGAGGGGACAGTAAACATTCAGTACTTC.

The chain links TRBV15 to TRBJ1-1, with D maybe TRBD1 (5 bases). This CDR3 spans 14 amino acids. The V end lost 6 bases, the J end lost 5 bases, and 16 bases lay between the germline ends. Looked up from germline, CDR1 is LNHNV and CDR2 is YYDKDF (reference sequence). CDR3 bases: TGTGCCACCAGTGAAGACAGAGGAGAGACTGAAGCTTTCTTT. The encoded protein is CATSEDRGETEAFF.